The 2 T cell receptor beta chains listed next were all sequenced from one sample in a study of CD8+ T cells in alopecia areata. Investigators isolated RNA and reverse transcribed it into cDNA to act as the sequencing template. The table came from immunoSEQ multiplex PCR; TCRdb's copy has only in-frame clones and leaves some out. Of 110,000 to 150,000 clones in the sample, approximately 50% are singletons; the top ten hold about 1%. This specimen was CD4+ T cells sorted from blood, taken at week 0. Receptors originate from a human donor with alopecia areata.

This clone was picked up a small number of times. V gene TRBV2 combines with J gene TRBJ1-5; D might be TRBD1 (5 bases). The germline V gene encodes CDR1 SNHLY and CDR2 FYNNEI. Trimming cost V 4 bases and J 3 bases, with 13 bases left between them. The CDR3 is 15 amino acids. CDR3 in amino acids: CASSGRGGNNQPQHF. As DNA, the CDR3 is TGTGCCAGCAGTGGTAGGGGTGGAAACAATCAGCCCCAGCATTTT.

The gene calls are TRBV7-3 and TRBJ2-2; weak D call: TRBD2 (6 bases). This CDR3 region has 15 residues. Germline V gene lookup returns CDR1 SGHTA and CDR2 FQGTGA. The ends were cut back, 3 bases at V and 3 bases at J, with 11 bases in the middle. The CDR3: CASSFFSGYTGELFF. CDR3 nucleotide sequence: TGTGCCAGCAGCTTTTTTAGCGGTTACACCGGGGAGCTGTTTTTT.